This T cell receptor (beta chain) was observed in a study of blood T cell repertoires in COVID-19. Study as a whole: Some COVID-19 samples were acute and others convalescent; all came from the United States, Italy and Spain.

Sequencing used immunoSEQ multiplex PCR; TCRdb keeps in-frame clones, though not all of them. The table records fewer than 110,000 clones, roughly nine tenths of them present only once. Germline V CDR1 and CDR2: SGHTA, FQGNSA. The trim removed 5 bases at V and 0 bases at J, leaving 1 base unmatched. CDR3 size: 16 residues. This chain connects TRBV7-2 to TRBJ2-1; TRBD2 matches 13 bases. The sequencing sample was made of peripheral blood. This TCR came from a man aged 45-65 years with acute or convalescent COVID-19. The CDR3: CASSTSGGASYNEQFF. The CDR3 DNA follows: TGTGCCAGCAGCACTAGCGGGGGGGCCTCCTACAATGAGCAGTTCTTC.